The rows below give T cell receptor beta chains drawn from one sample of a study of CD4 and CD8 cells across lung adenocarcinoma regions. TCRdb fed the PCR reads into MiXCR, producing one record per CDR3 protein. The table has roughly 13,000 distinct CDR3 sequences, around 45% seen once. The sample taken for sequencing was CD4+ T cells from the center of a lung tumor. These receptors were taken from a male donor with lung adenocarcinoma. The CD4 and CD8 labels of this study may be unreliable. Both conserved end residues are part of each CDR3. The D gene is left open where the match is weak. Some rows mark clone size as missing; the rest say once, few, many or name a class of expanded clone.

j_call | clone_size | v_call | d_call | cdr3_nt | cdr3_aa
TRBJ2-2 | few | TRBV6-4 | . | TGTGCCAGCAGTGAAGTATCGGGACGGGACGGGGAGCTGTTTTTT | CASSEVSGRDGELFF
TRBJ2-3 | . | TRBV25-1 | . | TGTGCCAGCAGTGAATCGCGGATTAGCACAGATACGCAGTATTTT | CASSESRISTDTQYF
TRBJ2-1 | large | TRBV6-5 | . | TGTGCCAGCCAGCCGATGACAGGTGGAAGGAATGAGCAGTTCTTC | CASQPMTGGRNEQFF
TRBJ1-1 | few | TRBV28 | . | TGTGCCAGCAGTTCTCTAGAGGGGCATGTGAACACTGAAGCTTTCTTT | CASSSLEGHVNTEAFF
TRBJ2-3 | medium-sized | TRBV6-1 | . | TGTGCCAGCAGTATGGGGGATGGCACGCAGTATTTT | CASSMGDGTQYF
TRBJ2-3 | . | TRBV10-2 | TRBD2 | TGCGCCAGCAGGACCGGGACGGCCGGGACTAGCGGGAGAGCAGATACGCAGTATTTT | CASRTGTAGTSGRADTQYF
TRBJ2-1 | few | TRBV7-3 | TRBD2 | TGTGCCAGCAGCTTAGGGGACTATGCTGGCGAGCAGTTCTTC | CASSLGDYAGEQFF
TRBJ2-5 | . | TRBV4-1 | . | TGCGCCAGCAGCCCCGAGGATACTAGGCGGGAGACCCAGTACTTC | CASSPEDTRRETQYF
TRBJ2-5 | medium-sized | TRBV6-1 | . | TGTGCCAGCAGTACCCAGGGGAAAGAGACCCAGTACTTC | CASSTQGKETQYF
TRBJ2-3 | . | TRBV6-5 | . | TGTGCCAGCAGTTACGCGGATATAGATACGCAGTATTTT | CASSYADIDTQYF
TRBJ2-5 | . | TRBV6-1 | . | TGTGCCAGCGGTCCCGGGGGCTTGGACACAGAGACGCAGTACTTC | CASGPGGLDTETQYF
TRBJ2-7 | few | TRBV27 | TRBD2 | TGTGCCAGCAGTTCCAGCGGGAGTGGCTACTACGAGCAGTACTTC | CASSSSGSGYYEQYF
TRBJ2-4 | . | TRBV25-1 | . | TGTGCCAGGGGTAAAACAGGCAAAAACATTCAGTACTTC | CARGKTGKNIQYF
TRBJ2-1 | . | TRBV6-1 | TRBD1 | TGTGCCAGCAGCAGGGACAGGGGCTCCAATGAGCAGTTCTTC | CASSRDRGSNEQFF
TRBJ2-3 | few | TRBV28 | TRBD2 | TGTGCCAGCAACGATTCGCGCGGGACTAGCGGCACAGATACGCAGTATTTT | CASNDSRGTSGTDTQYF
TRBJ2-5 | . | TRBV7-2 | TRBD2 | TGTGCCAGCAGAACCGGACTAGGCCAAGACACCCAGTACTTC | CASRTGLGQDTQYF
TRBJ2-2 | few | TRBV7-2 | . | TGTGCCAGCAGCTTCAGACAGACCGGGGAGCTGTTTTTT | CASSFRQTGELFF
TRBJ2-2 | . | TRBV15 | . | TGTGCCACCAGCAGAGATCGGGCAGCGTTGAACACCGGGGAGCTGTTTTTT | CATSRDRAALNTGELFF
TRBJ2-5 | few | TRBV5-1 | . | TGCGCCAGCAGCTTCCAAACCCAAGAGACCCAGTACTTC | CASSFQTQETQYF
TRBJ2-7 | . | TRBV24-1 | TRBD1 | TGTGCCGGACACCGGGACAGGGTTTTAGTCAACGAGCAGTACTTC | CAGHRDRVLVNEQYF
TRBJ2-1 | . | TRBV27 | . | TGTGCCAGCAAAAGGGGGGCAAATAATGAGCAGTTCTTC | CASKRGANNEQFF
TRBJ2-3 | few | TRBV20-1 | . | TGCAGTGCTAGAGATCCTAGGGGAAATACGCAGTATTTT | CSARDPRGNTQYF
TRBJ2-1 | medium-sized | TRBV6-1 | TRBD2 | TGTGCCAGCAGTGTTTCTGGGACTAGCGGCTACGAGCAGTTCTTC | CASSVSGTSGYEQFF
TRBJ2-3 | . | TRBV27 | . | TGTGCCAGCAGTCCACTGGGGCTGAGAGCCAAGGATACGCAGTATTTC | CASSPLGLRAKDTQYF
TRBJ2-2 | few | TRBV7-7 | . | TGTGCTAGCAGCCCAGCGGACGGAGGTCCTACCGGGGAGCTGTTTTTT | CASSPADGGPTGELFF
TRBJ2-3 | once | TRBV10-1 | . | TGCGCCAGCAGCCGACGGGGGCGCGGGGGCCCAGACACGCAGTATTTT | CASSRRGRGGPDTQYF
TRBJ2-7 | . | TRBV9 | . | TGTGCCAGCAGCGTAGCTCCCCTAGCGCAAACCTACGAGCAGTACTTC | CASSVAPLAQTYEQYF
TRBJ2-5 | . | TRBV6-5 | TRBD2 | TGTGCCAGCAGTTTTTATTCCGGGGGGAGAGAAGAGACCCAGTACTTC | CASSFYSGGREETQYF